Shown below are 21 T cell receptor beta chains from a single sample sequenced in a study of blood T cell repertoires in COVID-19. Repertoires were generated with immunoSEQ multiplex PCR, while TCRdb's copy carries only in-frame clones and drops some. Found here are about 500,000 clones, 85% to 90% of them singletons; the top ten hold 0.7% to 1%. The specimen sequenced was peripheral blood. These TCRs come from a man younger than 30 with COVID-19, enrolled during active disease.

CDR3 region: CASTRGGGYTF. CDR3 in DNA: TGTGCCAGCACCAGGGGCGGCGGCTACACCTTC. The V and J genes are TRBV21-1 and TRBJ1-2; the table assigns TRBD1, which was not confirmed against the DNA. TRBV21-1 is a pseudogene locus. CDR3 length equals 11 residues.

This clone was counted between two and nine times. The CDR3 DNA reads TGTGCCAGTAGTATGCCAGGGTGGGACATTCAGTACTTC. Protein sequence: CASSMPGWDIQYF. The J gene is TRBJ2-4, the V gene TRBV19; D might be TRBD1 (5 bases). CDR3 size: 13 residues. Germline assignment: CDR1 LNHDA and CDR2 SQIVND (reference sequence). The ends were cut back, 3 bases at V and 8 bases at J, with 11 bases in the middle.

This chain connects TRBV7-9 to TRBJ1-5; D gene uncertain. V was cut by 2 bases and J by 3 bases, with 8 bases left in between. The CDR3 sequence is 14 residues long. Looked up from germline, CDR1 is SEHNR and CDR2 is FQNEAQ (reference sequence). The CDR3 spells CASSLSNNNQPQHF. CDR3 nucleotide sequence: TGTGCCAGCAGCTTAAGCAATAACAATCAGCCCCAGCATTTT.

This chain connects TRBV6-6 to TRBJ1-2; TRBD1 matches at 8 bases. CDR3 length equals 15 residues. Trimming cost V 4 bases and J 1 base; bases outside gene matches: 5. Germline-derived CDR1 and CDR2 are MNHNY and SVGAGI (reference sequence). CDR3 in amino acids: CASSFVDRVNYGYTF. CDR3 nucleotide sequence: TGTGCCAGCAGTTTCGTGGACAGGGTTAACTATGGCTACACCTTC.

A remark on this clone: In the same sample, other DNA sequences code for this CDR3. V usage is TRBV29-1 and J usage is TRBJ2-2, with 8 bases that match TRBD1. The CDR3 is 13 amino acids. The V and J ends lost 7 bases and 2 bases, in that order; junction bases with no gene match: 3. Germline CDR1 and CDR2: SQVTM and ANQGSEA. The CDR3 loop is CSADRGNTGELFF. In nucleotides, the CDR3 is TGCAGCGCCGACAGGGGAAACACCGGGGAGCTGTTTTTT.

This chain links TRBV6-6 with TRBJ1-6; 8 nucleotides line up with TRBD1. This CDR3 region has 14 residues. CDR1 and CDR2 (germline): MNHNY, SVGAGI (reference sequence). The trim removed 6 bases at V and 5 bases at J, leaving 3 bases unmatched. The CDR3 protein is CASSQTGDNSPLHF. As DNA, the CDR3 is TGTGCCAGCAGCCAGACAGGGGATAATTCACCCCTCCACTTT.

The V and J genes are TRBV20-1 and TRBJ2-1, with a tentative D call TRBD2 (6 bases). CDR1 and CDR2 (germline): DFQATT, SNEGSKA (reference sequence). This CDR3 contains 15 residues. Trimming stripped 3 bases from V and 5 bases from J, with 17 bases between. As DNA, the CDR3 is TGCAGTGCTAGTAAAGTAGCGGCGGGAAACAATGAGCAGTTCTTC. This encodes CSASKVAAGNNEQFF.

The count of this clone is one. The J gene is TRBJ1-2, the V gene TRBV4-1; TRBD1 is a possible D gene (5 bases). Trimming took 3 bases from V and 1 from J, leaving 12 bases between them. Germline assignment: CDR1 MGHRA and CDR2 YSYEKL. The CDR3 loop spans 15 amino acids. The CDR3 DNA is TGCGCCAGCAGCCACGCGGGGACTTTTAACTATGGCTACACCTTC. Translated, it gives CASSHAGTFNYGYTF.

This chain links TRBV11-3 with TRBJ1-6; 8 nucleotides align to TRBD1. The J segment lost 7 bases and the V segment lost 5 bases, leaving 7 bases of the junction unmatched. The CDR3 extends over 15 amino acids. Germline V gene lookup returns CDR1 SGHNT and CDR2 YENEEA. The CDR3 region is CASSLDRGGNSPLHF. CDR3 sequence (DNA): TGTGCCAGCAGCCTCGACAGGGGAGGGAATTCACCCCTCCACTTT. Using reference TRBV11-3 and TRBJ1-6 for the parts outside the CDR3, the full variable domain is EAGVVQSPRYKIIEKKQPVAFWCNPISGHNTLYWYLQNLGQGPELLIRYENEEAVDDSQLPKDRFSAERLKGVDSTLKIQPAELGDSAVYLCASSLDRGGNSPLHFGNGTRLTVT.

The gene calls are TRBV24-1 and TRBJ2-7, with 7 bases matching TRBD1. CDR1 KGHDR and CDR2 SFDVKD come from the germline V gene. V dropped 2 bases and J dropped 4; count of bases not matched to a gene: 4. CDR3 length: 14 amino acids. CDR3 amino acids: CATSDWDSPYEQYF. CDR3 DNA: TGTGCCACCAGTGATTGGGACAGCCCTTACGAGCAGTACTTC.

This clone came up once. The gene calls are TRBV7-8 and TRBJ2-7; D may be TRBD1 (5 bases). Trimming pared 5 bases from V and 2 bases from J, leaving 13 bases between. The CDR3 consists of 14 residues. The germline gives CDR1 SGHVS, CDR2 FQNEAQ. The CDR3 protein is CASSPRRVPYEQYF. In nucleotides, the CDR3 is TGTGCCAGCAGCCCGCGCAGGGTCCCCTACGAGCAGTACTTC.

The CDR3 loop reads CASSKLAGGPYEQFF. CDR3 DNA: TGTGCCAGCAGCAAGCTAGCGGGGGGGCCATATGAGCAGTTCTTC. The rearrangement joins TRBV21-1 to TRBJ2-1; the table assigns TRBD2, which was not confirmed against the DNA. TRBV21-1 is flagged as a pseudogene. The CDR3 contains 15 residues.

The chain combines TRBV5-1 with TRBJ1-3, with TRBD1 as a possible D gene (5 bases). The length of the CDR3 is 17 residues. In germline, CDR1 is SGHRS, CDR2 YFSETQ. Deletions cut 0 bases from V and 0 bases from J, with 13 bases between. CDR3 sequence reads: CASSLELTGHSGNTIYF. CDR3 sequence (DNA): TGCGCCAGCAGCTTGGAATTGACTGGACACTCTGGAAACACCATATATTTT.

The V and J genes are TRBV5-1 and TRBJ2-7; 9 nucleotides line up with TRBD1. V shed 1 base and J 1 base; nucleotides not matched to a gene: 3. CDR1 and CDR2 from the germline V gene are SGHRS and YFSETQ. CDR3 length equals 15 residues. The CDR3 DNA reads as TGCGCCAGCAGCTTGTTGGGGACAGGGTCCTACGAGCAGTACTTC. Amino acids: CASSLLGTGSYEQYF.

This chain joins TRBV6-5 and TRBJ2-7; tentative D call: TRBD1 (6 bases). V was shortened by 0 bases and J by 0 bases, with 9 bases between the two germline ends. The CDR3 totals 15 residues. Germline assignment: CDR1 MNHEY and CDR2 SVGAGI. The CDR3 sequence is CASSYSRGSSYEQYF. The CDR3 DNA sequence: TGTGCCAGCAGTTACTCGAGGGGGTCCTCCTACGAGCAGTACTTC.

V is TRBV19 and J is TRBJ2-7; 10 bases are shared with TRBD2. CDR3 length equals 15 residues. V trimming: 5 bases; J trimming: 4 bases; junction bases outside the gene matches: 8. From germline, CDR1 is LNHDA and CDR2 SQIVND (reference sequence). This chain's CDR3 is CASSDPGTSDYEQYF. In nucleotides, the CDR3 is TGTGCCAGTAGTGACCCCGGGACTAGCGATTACGAGCAGTACTTC.

V usage is TRBV28 and J usage is TRBJ1-2, with no clear D. The V gene lost 3 bases and the J gene lost 8 bases, with 13 bases spanning the gap. The CDR3 spans 13 residues. Germline-derived CDR1 and CDR2 are MDHEN and SYDVKM. The CDR3 spells CASSFSRPYGYTF. CDR3 DNA: TGTGCCAGCAGTTTCAGTCGCCCGTACGGCTACACCTTC.

The chain links TRBV18 to TRBJ2-7; 7 nucleotides agree with TRBD1. Germline V lookup: CDR1 KGHSH, CDR2 LQKENI. CDR3 length equals 15 residues. V lost 0 bases, J lost 6 bases, and 8 bases stayed unmatched. CDR3 protein: CASSPPVRGQVEQYF. Here the CDR3 DNA reads TGTGCCAGCTCACCACCTGTGAGGGGGCAGGTCGAGCAGTACTTC.

V is TRBV18 and J is TRBJ2-7; D is possibly TRBD1 (6 bases). Germline CDR1 reads KGHSH; CDR2 reads LQKENI. V lost 3 bases to trimming and J lost 3 bases, with 15 bases between them. CDR3 length: 15 amino acids. CDR3 in amino acids: CASSPQHSRGYEQYF. CDR3 nucleotide sequence: TGTGCCAGCTCACCTCAACACAGCAGGGGCTACGAGCAGTACTTC.

The chain uses TRBV18 and TRBJ2-5; possibly TRBD2 for D (6 bases). CDR1 is KGHSH and CDR2 is LQKENI in the germline V gene. This CDR3 spans 14 amino acids. With 5 bases removed from V and 2 bases from J, the gap between germline ends came to 12 bases. The CDR3 region has the DNA TGTGCCAGCTCAACTGGGGCGGGACAAGAGACCCAGTACTTC. Amino acid sequence: CASSTGAGQETQYF.

The chain carries TRBV3-1 (or the pseudogene TRBV3-2) and TRBJ2-2; D is undetermined. The CDR3 extends over 12 amino acids. CDR1 is LGHDT, CDR2 YNNKEL, per germline (reference sequence). Deletions cut 11 bases from V and 4 bases from J, with 11 bases between. The DNA of the CDR3 is TGTGCCGTCCCACTCGCCACCGGGGAGCTGTTTTTT. This sequence encodes CAVPLATGELFF.